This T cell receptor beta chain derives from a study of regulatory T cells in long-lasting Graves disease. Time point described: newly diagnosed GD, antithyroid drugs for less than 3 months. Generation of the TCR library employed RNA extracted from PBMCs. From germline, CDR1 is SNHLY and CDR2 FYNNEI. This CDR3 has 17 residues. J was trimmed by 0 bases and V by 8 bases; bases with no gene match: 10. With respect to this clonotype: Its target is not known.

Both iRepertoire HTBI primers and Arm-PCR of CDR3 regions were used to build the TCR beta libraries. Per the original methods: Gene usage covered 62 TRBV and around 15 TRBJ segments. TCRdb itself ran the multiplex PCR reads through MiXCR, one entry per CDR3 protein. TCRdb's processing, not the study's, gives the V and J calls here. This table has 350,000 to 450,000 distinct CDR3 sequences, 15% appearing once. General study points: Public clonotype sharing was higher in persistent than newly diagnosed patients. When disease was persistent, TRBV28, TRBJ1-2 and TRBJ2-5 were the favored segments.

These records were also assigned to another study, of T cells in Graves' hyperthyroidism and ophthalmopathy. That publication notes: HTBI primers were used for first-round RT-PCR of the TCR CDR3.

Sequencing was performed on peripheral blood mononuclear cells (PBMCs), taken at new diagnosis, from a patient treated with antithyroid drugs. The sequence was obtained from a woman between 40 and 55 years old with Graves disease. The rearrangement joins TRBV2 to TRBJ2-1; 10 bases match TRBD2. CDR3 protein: CASSGVAGGSSYNEQFF. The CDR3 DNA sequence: TGTGCCAGCTCAGGGGTAGCGGGAGGTAGCTCCTACAATGAGCAGTTCTTC. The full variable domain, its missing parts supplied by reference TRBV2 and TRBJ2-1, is EPEVTQTPSHQVTQMGQEVILRCVPISNHLYFYWYRQILGQKVEFLVSFYNNEISEKSEIFDDQFSVERPDGSNFTLKIRSTKLEDSAMYFCASSGVAGGSSYNEQFFGPGTRLTVL.